This TCR beta chain is from a study of blood T cell repertoires in COVID-19. Study overall: In each case, the material was cDNA or gDNA derived from T cells, B-cell-depleted T cells, or PBMCs.

Produced via immunoSEQ multiplex PCR; TCRdb's table is partial and in-frame only. The table has about 250,000 clones, over 65% seen once. V shed 2 bases, J shed 6 bases, and the junction held 5 bases outside the gene matches. CDR1 and CDR2 from the germline V gene are GTSNPN and SVGIG (reference sequence). The CDR3 has 15 amino acids. This clone has just one count. The chain carries TRBV30 and TRBJ2-1, with 12 bases matching TRBD2. The TCR was taken from a woman over 75 with acute or convalescent COVID-19. The sequenced sample consisted of peripheral blood. Here the CDR3 reads CAWSTGLAGRNEQFF. CDR3 sequence (DNA): TGTGCCTGGAGTACGGGACTAGCGGGCCGCAATGAGCAGTTCTTC.